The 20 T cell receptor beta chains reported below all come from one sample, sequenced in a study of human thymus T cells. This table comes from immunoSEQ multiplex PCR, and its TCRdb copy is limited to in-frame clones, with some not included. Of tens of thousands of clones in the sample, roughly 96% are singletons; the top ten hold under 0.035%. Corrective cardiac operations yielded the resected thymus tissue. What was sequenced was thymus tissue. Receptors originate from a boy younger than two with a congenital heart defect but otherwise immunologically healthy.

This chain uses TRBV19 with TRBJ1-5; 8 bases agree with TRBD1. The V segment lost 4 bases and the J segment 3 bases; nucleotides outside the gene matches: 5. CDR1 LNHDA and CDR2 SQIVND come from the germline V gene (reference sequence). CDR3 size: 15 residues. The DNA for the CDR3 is TGTGCCAGTAGTAACGGGACAGGCGACAATCAGCCCCAGCATTTT. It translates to CASSNGTGDNQPQHF.

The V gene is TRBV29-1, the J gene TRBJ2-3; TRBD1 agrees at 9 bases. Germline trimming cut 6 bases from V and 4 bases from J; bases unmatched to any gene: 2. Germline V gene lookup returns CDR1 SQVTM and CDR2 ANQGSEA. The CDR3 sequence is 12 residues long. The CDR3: CSVGDRADTQYF. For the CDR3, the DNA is TGCAGCGTGGGGGACAGGGCAGATACGCAGTATTTT.

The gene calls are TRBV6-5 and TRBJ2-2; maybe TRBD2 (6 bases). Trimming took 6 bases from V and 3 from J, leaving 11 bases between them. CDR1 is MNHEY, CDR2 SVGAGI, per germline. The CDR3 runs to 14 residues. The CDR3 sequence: CASSWTIHTGELFF. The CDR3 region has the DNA TGTGCCAGCAGCTGGACTATTCACACCGGGGAGCTGTTTTTT.

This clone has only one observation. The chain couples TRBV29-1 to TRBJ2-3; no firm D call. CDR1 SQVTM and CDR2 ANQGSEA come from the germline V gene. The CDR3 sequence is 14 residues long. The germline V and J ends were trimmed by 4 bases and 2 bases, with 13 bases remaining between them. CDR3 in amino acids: CSVGPSAITDTQYF. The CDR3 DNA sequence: TGCAGCGTTGGACCCTCGGCGATCACAGATACGCAGTATTTT.

The CDR3 loop reads CASSLEAYSYEQYF. The DNA for the CDR3 is TGTGCCAGCAGCTTGGAGGCCTACTCCTACGAGCAGTACTTC. The chain is built from TRBV5-6 and TRBJ2-7, with no clear D. V lost 0 bases, J lost 0 bases, and 7 bases lay in between. Germline V gene lookup returns CDR1 SGHDT and CDR2 YYEEEE. The CDR3 totals 14 residues.

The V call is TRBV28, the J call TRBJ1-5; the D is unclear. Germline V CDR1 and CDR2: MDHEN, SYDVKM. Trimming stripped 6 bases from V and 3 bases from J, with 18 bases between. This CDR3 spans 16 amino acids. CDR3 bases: TGTGCCAGCAGCAACCCCGGGAGGGTCGACAATCAGCCCCAGCATTTT. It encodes CASSNPGRVDNQPQHF.

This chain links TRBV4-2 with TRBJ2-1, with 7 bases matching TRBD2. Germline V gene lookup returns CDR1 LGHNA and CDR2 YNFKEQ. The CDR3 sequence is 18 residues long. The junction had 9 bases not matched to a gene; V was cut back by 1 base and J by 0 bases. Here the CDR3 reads CASSQVNRGVSSYNEQFF. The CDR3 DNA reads TGTGCCAGCAGCCAAGTGAATCGGGGGGTTTCCTCCTACAATGAGCAGTTCTTC.

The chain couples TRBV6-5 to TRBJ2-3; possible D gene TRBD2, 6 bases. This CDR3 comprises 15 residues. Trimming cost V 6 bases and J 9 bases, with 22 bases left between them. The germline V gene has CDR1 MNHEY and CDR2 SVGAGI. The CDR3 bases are TGTGCCAGCAGCCGCTGGGGTGCCGGCGCGGGGACGCAGTATTTT. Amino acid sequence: CASSRWGAGAGTQYF.

The CDR3: CASSPHLHNEQFF. CDR3 nucleotide sequence: TGTGCCAGCAGCCCCCACCTTCACAATGAGCAGTTCTTC. This rearrangement joins TRBV11-2 to TRBJ2-1; D remains unclear. The CDR3 is 13 residues long. Trimming removed 5 bases from V and 5 bases from J, with 10 bases in between. The germline CDR1 and CDR2 sequences are SGHAT and FQNNGV.

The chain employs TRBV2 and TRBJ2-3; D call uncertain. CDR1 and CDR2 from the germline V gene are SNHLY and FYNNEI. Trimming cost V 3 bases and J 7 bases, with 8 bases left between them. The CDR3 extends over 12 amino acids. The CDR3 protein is CASSDFPHTQYF. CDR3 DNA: TGTGCCAGCAGTGACTTCCCACATACGCAGTATTTT.

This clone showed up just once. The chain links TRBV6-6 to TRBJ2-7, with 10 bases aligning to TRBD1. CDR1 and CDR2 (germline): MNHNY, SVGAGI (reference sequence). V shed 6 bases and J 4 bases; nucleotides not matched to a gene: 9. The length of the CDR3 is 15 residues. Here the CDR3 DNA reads TGTGCCAGCAGATCCCGGGACAGGGGCTTATACGAGCAGTACTTC. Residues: CASRSRDRGLYEQYF.

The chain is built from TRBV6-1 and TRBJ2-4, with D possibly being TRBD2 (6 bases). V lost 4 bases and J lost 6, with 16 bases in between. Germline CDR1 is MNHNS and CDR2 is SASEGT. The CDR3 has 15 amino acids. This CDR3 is CASSVGVEGGNIQYF. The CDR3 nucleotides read TGTGCCAGCAGTGTGGGGGTGGAGGGCGGAAACATTCAGTACTTC.

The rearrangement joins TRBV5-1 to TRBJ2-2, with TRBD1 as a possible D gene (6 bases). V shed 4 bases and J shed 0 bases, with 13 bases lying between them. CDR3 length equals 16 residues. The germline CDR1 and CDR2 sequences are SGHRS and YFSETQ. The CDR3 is CASSLRTDTNTGELFF. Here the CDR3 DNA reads TGCGCCAGCAGCCTGCGGACAGACACGAACACCGGGGAGCTGTTTTTT.

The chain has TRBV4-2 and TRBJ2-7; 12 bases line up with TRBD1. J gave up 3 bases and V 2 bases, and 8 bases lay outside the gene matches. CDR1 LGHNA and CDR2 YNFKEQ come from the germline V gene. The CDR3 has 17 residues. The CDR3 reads CASSQTQGTGGGYEQYF. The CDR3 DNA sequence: TGTGCCAGCAGCCAAACTCAGGGGACAGGGGGCGGCTACGAGCAGTACTTC.

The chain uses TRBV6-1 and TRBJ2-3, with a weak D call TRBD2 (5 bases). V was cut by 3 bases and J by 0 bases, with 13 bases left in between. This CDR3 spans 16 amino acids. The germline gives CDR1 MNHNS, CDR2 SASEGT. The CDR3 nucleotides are TGTGCCAGCAGTGACTGCGCTAGCCTAAGCACAGATACGCAGTATTTT. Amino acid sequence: CASSDCASLSTDTQYF.

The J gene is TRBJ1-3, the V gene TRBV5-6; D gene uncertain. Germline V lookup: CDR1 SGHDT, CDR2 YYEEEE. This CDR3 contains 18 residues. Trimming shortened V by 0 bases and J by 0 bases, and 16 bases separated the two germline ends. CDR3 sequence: CASSLAESLVSSGNTIYF. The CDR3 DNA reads TGTGCCAGCAGCTTGGCCGAGAGTTTGGTGAGCTCTGGAAACACCATATATTTT.

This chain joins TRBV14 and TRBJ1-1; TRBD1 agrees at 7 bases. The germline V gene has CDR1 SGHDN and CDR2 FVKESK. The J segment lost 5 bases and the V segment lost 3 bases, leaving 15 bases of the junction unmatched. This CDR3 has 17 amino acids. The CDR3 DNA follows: TGTGCCAGCAGCCATGGTGCCGAACAGGGGCCTGGTACTGAAGCTTTCTTT. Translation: CASSHGAEQGPGTEAFF.

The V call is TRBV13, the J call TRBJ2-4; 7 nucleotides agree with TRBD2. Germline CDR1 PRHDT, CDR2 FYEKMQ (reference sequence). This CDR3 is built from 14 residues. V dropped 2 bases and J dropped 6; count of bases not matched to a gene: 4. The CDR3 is CASSLLGRGNIQYF. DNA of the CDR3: TGTGCCAGCAGCTTATTAGGGAGGGGAAACATTCAGTACTTC. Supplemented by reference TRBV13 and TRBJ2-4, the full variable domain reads AAGVIQSPRHLIKEKRETATLKCYPIPRHDTVYWYQQGPGQDPQFLISFYEKMQSDKGSIPDRFSAQQFSDYHSELNMSSLELGDSALYFCASSLLGRGNIQYFGAGTRLSVL.

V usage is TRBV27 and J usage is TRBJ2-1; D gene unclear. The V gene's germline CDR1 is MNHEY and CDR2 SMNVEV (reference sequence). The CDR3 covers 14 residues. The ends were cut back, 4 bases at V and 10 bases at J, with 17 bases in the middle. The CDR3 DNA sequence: TGTGCCAGCAGTTCCCGGTTTATGCGGTTGGAGCAGTTCTTC. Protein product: CASSSRFMRLEQFF.

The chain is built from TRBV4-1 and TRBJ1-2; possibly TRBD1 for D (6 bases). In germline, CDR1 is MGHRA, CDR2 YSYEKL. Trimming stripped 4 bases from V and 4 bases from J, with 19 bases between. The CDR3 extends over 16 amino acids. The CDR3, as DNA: TGCGCCAGCAGCCGGAGGCCGGGACACCTTAGCTATGGCTACACCTTC. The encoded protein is CASSRRPGHLSYGYTF.